This TCR beta chain emerged from a study of brain T cells in children with intractable seizures. Trimming removed 8 bases from V and 1 base from J, with 12 bases in between. Per the germline V gene, CDR1 is MNHEY and CDR2 is SMNVEV (reference sequence). This CDR3 spans 13 amino acids. Profiled with immunoSEQ multiplex PCR; TCRdb holds only in-frame clones, not every one. In the table there are tens of thousands of clones, about 92% of which are singletons. Surgery cases with the highest brain T cell transcript signatures were chosen for sequencing. The V call is TRBV27, the J call TRBJ2-7, with a tentative D call TRBD1 (6 bases). The TCR was taken from a boy under two years old with tuberous sclerosis and intractable seizures. Material: peripheral blood, obtained at surgery. The CDR3 DNA follows: TGTGCCAGCTCCAGGGGTTCGTCCTACGAGCAGTACTTC. Translating it yields CASSRGSSYEQYF.